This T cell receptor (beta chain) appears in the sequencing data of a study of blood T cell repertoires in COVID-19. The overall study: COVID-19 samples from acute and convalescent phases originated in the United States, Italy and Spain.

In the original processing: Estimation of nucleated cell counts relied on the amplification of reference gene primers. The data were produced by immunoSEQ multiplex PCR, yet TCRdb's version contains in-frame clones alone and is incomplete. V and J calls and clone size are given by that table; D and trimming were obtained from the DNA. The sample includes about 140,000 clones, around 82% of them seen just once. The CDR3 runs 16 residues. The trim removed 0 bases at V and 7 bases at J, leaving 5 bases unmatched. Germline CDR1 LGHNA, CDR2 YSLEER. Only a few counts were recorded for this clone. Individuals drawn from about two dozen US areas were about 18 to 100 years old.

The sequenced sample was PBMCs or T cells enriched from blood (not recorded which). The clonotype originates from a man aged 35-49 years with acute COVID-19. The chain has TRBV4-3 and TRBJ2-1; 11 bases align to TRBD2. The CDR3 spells CASSQELAGGLNEQFF. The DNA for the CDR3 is TGCGCCAGCAGCCAAGAGTTAGCGGGGGGGCTGAATGAGCAGTTCTTC.